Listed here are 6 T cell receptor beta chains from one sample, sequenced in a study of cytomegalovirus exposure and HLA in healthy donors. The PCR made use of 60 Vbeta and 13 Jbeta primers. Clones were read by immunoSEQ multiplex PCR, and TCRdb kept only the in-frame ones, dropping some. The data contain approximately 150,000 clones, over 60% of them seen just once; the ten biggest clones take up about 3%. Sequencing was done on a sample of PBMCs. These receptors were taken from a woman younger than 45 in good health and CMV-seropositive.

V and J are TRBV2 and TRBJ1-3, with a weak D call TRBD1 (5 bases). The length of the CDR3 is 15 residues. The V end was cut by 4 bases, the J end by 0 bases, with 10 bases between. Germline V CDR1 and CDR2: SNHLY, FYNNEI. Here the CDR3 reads CASSGMTVSGNTIYF. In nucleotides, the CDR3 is TGTGCCAGCAGTGGTATGACAGTCTCTGGAAACACCATATATTTT.

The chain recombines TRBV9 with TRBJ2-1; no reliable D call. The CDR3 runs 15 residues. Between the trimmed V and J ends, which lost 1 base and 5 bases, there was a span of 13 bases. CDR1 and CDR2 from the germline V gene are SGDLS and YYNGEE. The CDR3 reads CASSVRPGVDNEQFF. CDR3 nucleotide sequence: TGTGCCAGCAGCGTACGCCCTGGAGTTGACAATGAGCAGTTCTTC.

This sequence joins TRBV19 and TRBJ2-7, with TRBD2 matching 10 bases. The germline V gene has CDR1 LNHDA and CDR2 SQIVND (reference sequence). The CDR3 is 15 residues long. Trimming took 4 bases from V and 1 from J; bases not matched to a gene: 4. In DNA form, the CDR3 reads TGTGCCAGTAGTAGGGGGACTAGCGAATCCTACGAGCAGTACTTC. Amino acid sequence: CASSRGTSESYEQYF.

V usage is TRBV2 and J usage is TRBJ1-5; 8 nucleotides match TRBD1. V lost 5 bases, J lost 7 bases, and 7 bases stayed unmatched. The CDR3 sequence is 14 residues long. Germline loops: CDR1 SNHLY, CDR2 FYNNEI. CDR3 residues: CASSLDREWQPQHF. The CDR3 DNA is TGTGCCAGCAGTTTGGACAGGGAGTGGCAGCCCCAGCATTTT. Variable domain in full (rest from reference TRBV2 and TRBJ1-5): EPEVTQTPSHQVTQMGQEVILRCVPISNHLYFYWYRQILGQKVEFLVSFYNNEISEKSEIFDDQFSVERPDGSNFTLKIRSTKLEDSAMYFCASSLDREWQPQHFGDGTRLSIL.

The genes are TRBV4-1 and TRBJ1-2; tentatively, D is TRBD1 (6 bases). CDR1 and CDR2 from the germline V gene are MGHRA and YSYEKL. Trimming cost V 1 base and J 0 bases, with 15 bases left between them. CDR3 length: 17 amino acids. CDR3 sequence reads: CASSQVWGQPANYGYTF. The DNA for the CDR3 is TGCGCCAGCAGCCAAGTTTGGGGGCAGCCGGCTAACTATGGCTACACCTTC.

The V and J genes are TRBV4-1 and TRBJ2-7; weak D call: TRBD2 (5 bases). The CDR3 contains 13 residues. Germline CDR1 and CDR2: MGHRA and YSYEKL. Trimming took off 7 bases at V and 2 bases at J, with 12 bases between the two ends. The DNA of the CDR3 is TGCGCCAGCAAATCTGGACTGACCTACGAGCAGTACTTC. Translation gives CASKSGLTYEQYF.